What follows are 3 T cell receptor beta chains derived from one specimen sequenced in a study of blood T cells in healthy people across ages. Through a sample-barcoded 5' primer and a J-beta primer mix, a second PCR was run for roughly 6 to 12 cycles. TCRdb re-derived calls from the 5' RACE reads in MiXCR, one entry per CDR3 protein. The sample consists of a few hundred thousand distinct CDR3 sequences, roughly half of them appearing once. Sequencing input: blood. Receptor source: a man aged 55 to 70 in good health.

CDR3 nucleotides: TGCAGTGCTAGAGATCGTAAGACCGCGAATCAGCCCCAGCATTTT. This sequence encodes CSARDRKTANQPQHF. The chain recombines TRBV20-1 with TRBJ1-5, with D uncertain. V lost 0 bases to trimming and J lost 4 bases, with 13 bases between them. Germline V gene sequence: CDR1 DFQATT, CDR2 SNEGSKA (reference sequence). The CDR3 loop spans 15 amino acids.

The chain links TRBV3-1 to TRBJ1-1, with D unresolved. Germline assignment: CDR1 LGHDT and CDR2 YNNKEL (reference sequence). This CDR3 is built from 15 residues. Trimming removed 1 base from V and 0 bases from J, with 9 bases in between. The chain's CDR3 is CASSQGTGMNTEAFF. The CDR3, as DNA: TGTGCCAGCAGCCAAGGGACGGGGATGAACACTGAAGCTTTCTTT.

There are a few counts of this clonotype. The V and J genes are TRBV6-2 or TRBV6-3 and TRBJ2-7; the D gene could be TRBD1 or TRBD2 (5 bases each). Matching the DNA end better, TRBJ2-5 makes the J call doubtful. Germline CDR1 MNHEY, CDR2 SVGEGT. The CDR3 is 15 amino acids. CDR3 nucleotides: TGTGCCAGCAGTCCCCGGGAAGGGGTATCGAAGACCCAGTACTTC. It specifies CASSPREGVSKTQYF.